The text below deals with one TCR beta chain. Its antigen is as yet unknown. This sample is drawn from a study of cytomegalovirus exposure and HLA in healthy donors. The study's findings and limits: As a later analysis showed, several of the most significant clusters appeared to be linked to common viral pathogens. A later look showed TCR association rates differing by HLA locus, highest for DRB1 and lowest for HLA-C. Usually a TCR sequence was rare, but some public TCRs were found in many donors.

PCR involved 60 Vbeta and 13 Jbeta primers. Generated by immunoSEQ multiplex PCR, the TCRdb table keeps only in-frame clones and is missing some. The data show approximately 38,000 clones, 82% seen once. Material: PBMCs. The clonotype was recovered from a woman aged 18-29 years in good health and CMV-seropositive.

This CDR3 reads CASSLDPQREGPGPYNEQFF. CDR3 coding DNA: TGTGCCAGCAGCTTAGATCCCCAGCGGGAGGGCCCGGGGCCCTACAATGAGCAGTTCTTC. This chain links TRBV11-2 with TRBJ2-1, with TRBD2 identical over 10 bases. The junction had 13 bases not matched to a gene; V was cut back by 0 bases and J by 2 bases. In germline, CDR1 is SGHAT, CDR2 FQNNGV. The CDR3 sequence is 20 residues long.